The rows below give T cell receptor beta chains drawn from one sample of a study of blood T cell repertoires in COVID-19. Some clones are missing from TCRdb's copy, which holds only in-frame ones; the method was immunoSEQ multiplex PCR. The sample has about 380,000 clones, around 90% seen once. The material sequenced was peripheral blood. The origin of the receptors is a man between 18 and 35 years old with active or convalescent COVID-19. CDR3s include the opening cysteine and the closing phenylalanine or tryptophan. A D gene is named only where the DNA matches it firmly. Not all rows give a size; the values are once, few, many and, for expanded clones, a class.

>TRBJ1-4|16|.|TRBV7-2|.
CASSLGDGGRFEKLFF
TGTGCCAGCAGCTTAGGTGACGGGGGACGCTTTGAAAAACTGTTTTTT
>TRBJ1-5|14|.|TRBV6-5|.
CASSYSAGWQPQHF
TGTGCCAGCAGTTACTCCGCGGGGTGGCAGCCCCAGCATTTT
>TRBJ2-5|14|.|TRBV2|TRBD1
CASSSDRGRETQYF
TGTGCCAGCAGCTCGGACAGGGGGCGAGAGACCCAGTACTTC
>TRBJ2-3|12|.|TRBV7-3|TRBD1
CASSQGADTQYF
TGTGCCAGCAGCCAGGGGGCAGATACGCAGTATTTT
>TRBJ1-1|14|.|TRBV29-1|TRBD1
CSAGQGTMNTEAFF
TGCAGCGCAGGACAGGGGACAATGAACACTGAAGCTTTCTTT
>TRBJ2-1|15|.|TRBV7-3|TRBD2
CASSLLGTSYNEQFF
TGTGCCAGCAGCTTATTAGGGACTAGCTACAATGAGCAGTTCTTC
>TRBJ2-7|14|.|TRBV19|.
CASRLTETSYEQYF
TGTGCCAGTAGACTGACAGAAACCTCCTACGAGCAGTACTTC
>TRBJ2-7|13|.|TRBV6-6|TRBD2
CASTPVMGGEQYF
TGTGCCAGCACCCCAGTTATGGGAGGGGAGCAGTACTTC
>TRBJ2-7|12|.|TRBV7-8|TRBD1
CASRTGINEQYF
TGTGCCAGCAGGACAGGGATCAACGAGCAGTACTTC
>TRBJ2-1|14|.|TRBV7-2|.
CASNLFTGNNEQFF
TGTGCCAGCAACCTATTTACAGGGAACAATGAGCAGTTCTTC
>TRBJ2-2|15|.|TRBV5-5|TRBD1
CASSLGTGNTGELFF
TGTGCCAGCAGCTTAGGGACAGGGAACACCGGGGAGCTGTTTTTT
>TRBJ1-1|15|.|TRBV27|.
CASIYWGGEDTEAFF
TGTGCCAGCATATACTGGGGGGGCGAGGACACTGAAGCTTTCTTT
>TRBJ1-1|14|.|TRBV4-3|.
CASSQIQGYTEAFF
TGCGCCAGCAGCCAGATACAGGGTTACACTGAAGCTTTCTTT
>TRBJ2-7|14|once|TRBV5-4|.
CASSLGDTPYEQYF
TGTGCCAGCAGCTTGGGGGACACCCCCTACGAGCAGTACTTC
>TRBJ1-6|16|.|TRBV7-6|TRBD1
CASSLEGGTGVSPLHF
TGTGCCAGCAGCTTAGAGGGCGGGACAGGGGTGTCACCCCTCCACTTT
>TRBJ2-1|13|.|TRBV18|.
CASSALPYNEQFF
TGTGCCAGCTCAGCCCTACCTTACAATGAGCAGTTCTTC
>TRBJ2-3|16|.|TRBV7-3|.
CASSLNSGPSTDTQYF
TGTGCCAGCAGCTTAAATTCAGGGCCTAGCACAGATACGCAGTATTTT
>TRBJ1-5|14|.|TRBV5-1|TRBD1
CASSLAGGGQPQHF
TGCGCCAGCAGCTTGGCAGGGGGCGGCCAGCCCCAGCATTTT
>TRBJ2-7|13|.|TRBV19|TRBD2
CASPSGGFYEQYF
TGTGCCAGCCCTAGCGGGGGCTTCTACGAGCAGTACTTC
>TRBJ1-3|15|.|TRBV9|.
CASSVVPNPRNTIYF
TGTGCCAGCAGCGTAGTCCCTAACCCCCGGAACACCATATATTTT
>TRBJ1-3|15|.|TRBV3-1/TRBV3-2|.
CASSPQQGLGNTIYF
TGTGCCAGCAGCCCCCAGCAGGGCCTTGGAAACACCATATATTTT
>TRBJ2-3|14|.|TRBV7-9|TRBD2
CASSIAGGGDTQYF
TGTGCCAGCAGCATCGCGGGGGGCGGGGATACGCAGTATTTT
>TRBJ2-7|15|.|TRBV27|TRBD1
CASSYRQGVIYEQYF
TGTGCCAGCAGTTATCGACAGGGGGTCATCTACGAGCAGTACTTC
>TRBJ2-2|14|.|TRBV10-1|TRBD2
CAILTSPNTGELFF
TGCGCCATCTTGACTAGCCCGAACACCGGGGAGCTGTTTTTT
>TRBJ2-7|14|.|TRBV10-1|TRBD2
CASSVGLAGREQYF
TGCGCCAGCAGTGTGGGACTAGCGGGCCGCGAGCAGTACTTC
>TRBJ2-3|16|.|TRBV7-3|TRBD2
CASSRGLGSSTDTQYF
TGTGCCAGCAGCCGGGGACTAGGTTCTAGCACAGATACGCAGTATTTT
>TRBJ1-6|15|.|TRBV27|.
CASSPLGGTNSPLHF
TGTGCCAGCAGTCCACTTGGAGGGACTAATTCACCCCTCCACTTT
>TRBJ2-4|15|.|TRBV13|.
CASSRNGRFKNIQYF
TGTGCCAGCAGCCGAAACGGTCGGTTCAAAAACATTCAGTACTTC
>TRBJ2-1|13|.|TRBV19|TRBD2
CASSRLARNEQFF
TGTGCCAGTAGTCGACTAGCGAGGAATGAGCAGTTCTTC